The 25 T cell receptor beta chains given below trace back to one sample, sequenced in a study of vaccination and CD4 T cells after COVID-19 (dated by TCRdb to between 2021 and 2024). Antigens for these TCRs are unknown. Library generation was performed with PCR. Sequencer: Illumina iSeq 100. DNA from cultured CD4+ T cells underwent TCR sequencing with the Oncomine TCR Beta short-read assay at the Johns Hopkins FTIC core. TCRdb trimmed public reads at Q25 via fastp, called clones via MiXCR and kept in-frame beta chains. When rows share a CDR3 protein, they turn into one entry using the most common DNA and genes. Present in this sample are about 18,000 distinct CDR3 sequences, around 47% of which were seen just once. Clones ranked in the top ten supply about 19% of the sample. The label giving this sample's time point can be read as: late sampling 161 to 241 days after vaccination in a few convalescent patients. The treatment or condition label, read with the paper, signifies: approximately nine-day PBMC culture with coronavirus spike peptide pools or control peptides (ViraFEST assay).

Material: CD4+ T cells from blood, cultured in vitro, obtained about 7 months after SARS-CoV-2 vaccination. The source is a human donor who had recovered from COVID-19.

The chain joins TRBV7-8 to TRBJ1-1; D ambiguous. V lost 4 bases, J lost 1 base, and 10 bases lay in between. This CDR3 contains 14 residues. Germline V gives CDR1 SGHVS, CDR2 FQNEAQ. In DNA form, the CDR3 reads TGTGCCAGCAGCTCCAGACGAAGGAACACTGAAGCTTTCTTT. Its translation: CASSSRRRNTEAFF.

The CDR3 sequence: CSAAPGLYNEQFF. CDR3 DNA: TGCAGTGCGGCGCCGGGACTGTACAATGAGCAGTTCTTC. The chain links TRBV20-1 to TRBJ2-1, with a weak D call TRBD2 (6 bases). The CDR3 loop spans 13 amino acids. Trimming took off 6 bases at V and 4 bases at J, with 13 bases between the two ends. Germline CDR1 reads DFQATT; CDR2 reads SNEGSKA (reference sequence).

This clonotype was seen a handful of times. The chain links TRBV6-1 to TRBJ1-2; no clear D gene. The CDR3 runs 13 residues. Germline assignment: CDR1 MNHNS and CDR2 SASEGT. V lost 5 bases, J lost 4 bases, and 11 bases lay in between. CDR3 region: CASSPGLPYGYTF. CDR3 in DNA: TGTGCCAGCAGTCCGGGTCTTCCCTATGGCTACACCTTC.

This clonotype was observed once. The CDR3 DNA is TGCAGTGCTAGGATGGGGTCCAACTACCAAGAGACCCAGTACTTC. Amino acid sequence: CSARMGSNYQETQYF. The chain is built from TRBV20-1 and TRBJ2-5; no firm D call. The CDR3 is 15 residues long. With 3 bases removed from V and 0 bases from J, the gap between germline ends came to 14 bases. Germline CDR1 is DFQATT and CDR2 is SNEGSKA (reference sequence).

The chain employs TRBV12-1 and TRBJ2-7; the table's TRBD2 call for D was not verified on the DNA. TRBV12-1 is designated a pseudogene. This CDR3 is 16 amino acids long. CDR3 bases: TGTGCCAGCAGCTTAAGACCGGGCCCGACTACCTACGAGCAGTACTTC. Protein product: CASSLRPGPTTYEQYF.

This clonotype occurred a few times. The chain joins TRBV7-9 to TRBJ1-1; 10 bases fit TRBD1. CDR1 and CDR2 (germline): SEHNR, FQNEAQ (reference sequence). The length of the CDR3 is 14 residues. V lost 9 bases and J lost 4; bases outside the gene matches: 8. The CDR3 DNA reads as TGTGCCAGTACCAGGACAGGGGGATCCACTGAAGCTTTCTTT. It codes for CASTRTGGSTEAFF.

The rearrangement joins TRBV7-6 to TRBJ2-5; TRBD2 aligns across 11 bases. The junction had 5 bases not matched to a gene; V was cut back by 2 bases and J by 0 bases. The V gene's germline CDR1 is SGHVS and CDR2 FNYEAQ. The CDR3 loop spans 17 amino acids. CDR3 in amino acids: CASSLSFSGGDQETQYF. The CDR3 DNA is TGTGCCAGCAGCTTATCGTTTAGCGGGGGGGACCAAGAGACCCAGTACTTC. Based on the CDR3 plus reference TRBV7-6 and TRBJ2-5, the full variable domain is GAGVSQSPRYKVTKRGQDVALRCDPISGHVSLYWYRQALGQGPEFLTYFNYEAQQDKSGLPNDRFSAERPEGSISTLTIQRTEQRDSAMYRCASSLSFSGGDQETQYFGPGTRLLVL.

The chain has TRBV29-1 and TRBJ1-1; D is undetermined. Per germline, CDR1 SQVTM and CDR2 ANQGSEA. This CDR3 is 11 amino acids long. The ends were cut back, 6 bases at V and 6 bases at J, with 11 bases in the middle. The CDR3 spells CSVHPVSEAFF. The DNA for the CDR3 is TGCAGCGTCCACCCCGTCTCTGAAGCTTTCTTT.

V is TRBV7-9 and J is TRBJ1-5; 8 bases agree with TRBD1. Germline V CDR1 and CDR2: SEHNR, FQNEAQ (reference sequence). The V gene end was trimmed by 4 bases and the J gene end by 5 bases; junction bases not matched to a gene: 1. CDR3 length: 13 amino acids. CDR3 region: CASSSQGDQPQHF. CDR3 nucleotide sequence: TGTGCCAGCAGCTCACAGGGGGATCAGCCCCAGCATTTT.

The chain has TRBV20-1 and TRBJ2-5; D call uncertain. Germline V gene sequence: CDR1 DFQATT, CDR2 SNEGSKA (reference sequence). This CDR3 contains 14 residues. The germline V and J ends were trimmed by 0 bases and 2 bases, with 10 bases remaining between them. CDR3 loop: CSARDLSLQETQYF. Here the CDR3 DNA reads TGCAGTGCTAGAGATCTCAGTTTACAAGAGACCCAGTACTTC.

The sample holds one count of this clonotype. The rearrangement links TRBV28 to TRBJ2-5, with D possibly matching TRBD2 (5 bases). Looked up from germline, CDR1 is MDHEN and CDR2 is SYDVKM. V lost 4 bases and J lost 1, with 13 bases in between. The CDR3 runs 15 residues. CDR3 bases: TGTGCCAGCAGTTGGCGGAGGCAGAGCCAAGAGACCCAGTACTTC. As protein: CASSWRRQSQETQYF.

This clonotype has a handful of counts. V and J are TRBV20-1 and TRBJ2-3; no clear D. The CDR3 contains 12 residues. Germline CDR1 is DFQATT and CDR2 is SNEGSKA (reference sequence). V was shortened by 0 bases and J by 4 bases, with 5 bases between the two germline ends. In nucleotides, the CDR3 is TGCAGTGCTAGAGATCATTCAGATACGCAGTATTTT. This sequence encodes CSARDHSDTQYF.

The chain carries TRBV20-1 and TRBJ2-6; D not resolved. The CDR3 totals 15 residues. Trimming took off 1 base at V and 0 bases at J, with 7 bases between the two ends. Germline V gives CDR1 DFQATT, CDR2 SNEGSKA (reference sequence). Here the CDR3 reads CSARVFSSGANVLTF. The CDR3 DNA sequence: TGCAGTGCTAGAGTCTTCTCCTCTGGGGCCAACGTCCTGACTTTC.

The rearrangement links TRBV20-1 to TRBJ2-5, with unresolved D. CDR3 size: 11 residues. V lost 6 bases and J 9 bases, leaving 14 bases between the germline ends. The germline CDR1 and CDR2 sequences are DFQATT and SNEGSKA (reference sequence). The CDR3: CSAIYFGAQYF. CDR3 DNA: TGCAGTGCCATATACTTTGGGGCCCAGTACTTC.

The genes are TRBV24-1 and TRBJ2-7, with TRBD2 matching 12 bases. Germline V gene lookup returns CDR1 KGHDR and CDR2 SFDVKD. V lost 8 bases and J lost 0; bases outside the gene matches: 13. The CDR3 contains 18 residues. The CDR3 is CATICDPLAGGDSYEQYF. Written as DNA, the CDR3 is TGTGCCACCATCTGCGACCCACTAGCGGGAGGTGACTCCTACGAGCAGTACTTC.

In its sample, this clonotype was seen a few times. This chain's CDR3 is CASSYCGTSGVSYEQYF. The CDR3 DNA sequence: TGTGCCAGCAGTTACTGCGGGACTAGCGGGGTCTCCTACGAGCAGTACTTC. V is TRBV6-7 and J is TRBJ2-7, with 13 bases aligning to TRBD2. TRBV6-7 is flagged as an ORF with uncertain function. The trim removed 1 base at V and 0 bases at J, leaving 3 bases unmatched. This CDR3 comprises 17 residues.

This clonotype was recorded a few times. V and J are TRBV19 and TRBJ2-5, with TRBD2 identical over 14 bases. Germline trimming cut 5 bases from V and 4 bases from J; bases unmatched to any gene: 6. The CDR3 has 16 amino acids. The germline V gene encodes CDR1 LNHDA and CDR2 SQIVND (reference sequence). The CDR3 DNA reads TGTGCCAGTAGTCCCGGGACTAGCGGGAGTGGAGAGACCCAGTACTTC. This encodes CASSPGTSGSGETQYF. Using reference TRBV19 and TRBJ2-5 for the parts outside the CDR3, the full variable domain is DGGITQSPKYLFRKEGQNVTLSCEQNLNHDAMYWYRQDPGQGLRLIYYSQIVNDFQKGDIAEGYSVSREKKESFPLTVTSAQKNPTAFYLCASSPGTSGSGETQYFGPGTRLLVL.

CDR3 residues: CASSYSGQGSRGYTF. The CDR3 bases are TGTGCCAGCAGTTACTCAGGACAGGGATCCCGTGGCTACACCTTC. V is TRBV6-5 and J is TRBJ1-2; 8 nucleotides align to TRBD1. Trimming removed 0 bases from V and 7 bases from J; junction bases left unmatched: 7. The CDR3 has 15 residues. The V gene's germline CDR1 is MNHEY and CDR2 SVGAGI.

This clonotype has a handful of counts. The J gene is TRBJ2-5, the V gene TRBV20-1, with D perhaps given as TRBD1 or TRBD2 (5 bases each). This CDR3 contains 15 residues. The V and J ends lost 0 bases and 3 bases respectively, with 14 bases between them. Germline CDR1 and CDR2: DFQATT and SNEGSKA (reference sequence). CDR3 sequence: CSAREPGRAKETQYF. The DNA for the CDR3 is TGCAGTGCTAGAGAACCGGGACGAGCAAAAGAGACCCAGTACTTC.

The V call is TRBV20-1, the J call TRBJ1-2; 8 positions match TRBD1. The length of the CDR3 is 14 residues. Germline CDR1 is DFQATT and CDR2 is SNEGSKA (reference sequence). The trim removed 4 bases at V and 4 bases at J, leaving 8 bases unmatched. The CDR3 sequence is CSATPGQASYGYTF. The CDR3 DNA follows: TGCAGTGCTACTCCGGGACAGGCCTCCTATGGCTACACCTTC.

J is TRBJ1-5 and V is TRBV29-1; D is unresolved. CDR3 length equals 18 residues. Germline CDR1 is SQVTM and CDR2 is ANQGSEA. V shed 0 bases and J shed 2 bases, with 20 bases lying between them. The CDR3 loop is CSVEDRWRVEECNQPQHF. CDR3 nucleotide sequence: TGCAGCGTTGAAGATCGTTGGAGGGTTGAAGAATGCAATCAGCCCCAGCATTTT. Supplemented by reference TRBV29-1 and TRBJ1-5, the full variable domain reads SAVISQKPSRDICQRGTSLTIQCQVDSQVTMMFWYRQQPGQSLTLIATANQGSEATYESGFVIDKFPISRPNLTFSTLTVSNMSPEDSSIYLCSVEDRWRVEECNQPQHFGDGTRLSIL.

This sequence joins TRBV6-4 and TRBJ2-7; perhaps TRBD2 as D (5 bases). Germline V gene lookup returns CDR1 MRHNA and CDR2 SNTAGT. V was shortened by 7 bases and J by 4 bases, with 23 bases between the two germline ends. The CDR3 loop spans 16 amino acids. In DNA, the CDR3 is TGTGCCAGCAAGGGTTTTCGTGGGGATTGGAGGTACGAGCAGTACTTC. It encodes CASKGFRGDWRYEQYF.

The chain links TRBV19 to TRBJ2-5; no reliable D call. The V gene's germline CDR1 is LNHDA and CDR2 SQIVND (reference sequence). This CDR3 is 16 amino acids long. The V gene lost 3 bases and the J gene lost 5 bases, with 19 bases spanning the gap. The CDR3 is CASSMGGVSALETQYF. The CDR3 DNA is TGTGCCAGTAGTATGGGTGGTGTTTCGGCTTTGGAGACCCAGTACTTC. The full variable domain, its missing parts supplied by reference TRBV19 and TRBJ2-5, is DGGITQSPKYLFRKEGQNVTLSCEQNLNHDAMYWYRQDPGQGLRLIYYSQIVNDFQKGDIAEGYSVSREKKESFPLTVTSAQKNPTAFYLCASSMGGVSALETQYFGPGTRLLVL.

The chain employs TRBV2 and TRBJ1-5, with D tentatively TRBD1 (6 bases). CDR3 length equals 13 residues. CDR1 is SNHLY and CDR2 is FYNNEI in the germline V gene. V was cut by 7 bases and J by 3 bases, with 10 bases left in between. The CDR3 region has the DNA TGTGCCAGCAACGGACAGAACAATCAGCCCCAGCATTTT. This encodes CASNGQNNQPQHF.

A few counts support this clonotype. The chain recombines TRBV2 with TRBJ1-2; no definite D call. This CDR3 comprises 13 residues. Germline CDR1 and CDR2: SNHLY and FYNNEI. V lost 5 bases to trimming and J lost 1 base, with 8 bases between them. The CDR3 sequence is CASSQDLNYGYTF. DNA of the CDR3: TGTGCCAGCAGTCAGGATCTTAACTATGGCTACACCTTC.